This T cell receptor beta chain was sequenced during a study of post-analysis software for immune sequencing data. Whole-study results and caveats: There were about five TRBV segments more frequent in patients than controls, and TRBV5-6, TRBV5-1 and TRBV20-1 were among them. A significant reduction in normalized Chao1 diversity was observed in multiple sclerosis patients versus controls.

Details on this clonotype: What it recognizes is unknown.

Unique molecular identifiers tagged the TCR beta cDNA libraries. In TCRdb, the PCR reads were re-called with MiXCR into one record per CDR3 protein. The sample carries about 460,000 distinct CDR3 sequences, around 40% recorded once. Germline V gene lookup returns CDR1 LGHDT and CDR2 YNNKEL (reference sequence). The V and J ends lost 1 base and 5 bases respectively, with 6 bases between them. This CDR3 region has 12 residues. The chain links TRBV3-1 to TRBJ2-7; D is ambiguous. The sequenced material came from blood. This sequence originates from a girl under 18 with multiple sclerosis. In DNA, the CDR3 is TGTGCCAGCAGCCAAGTAGTCCACGAGCAGTACTTC. Its protein is CASSQVVHEQYF.